This is a list of T cell receptor beta chains from one sample in a study of blood T cells in healthy people across ages. TCRdb itself ran the 5' RACE reads through MiXCR, one entry per CDR3 protein. The sample shows around 970,000 distinct CDR3 sequences, about 51% of them seen only once. The sample taken for sequencing was blood. All receptors derive from a woman aged 60-70 years in good health. CDR3s include the opening cysteine and the closing phenylalanine or tryptophan. D genes are given only for firm matches. Not every row has a clone size; where given, it reads once, few, many or a size class.

d_call | j_call | clone_size | v_call | cdr3_nt | cdr3_aa
TRBD2 | TRBJ2-1 | few | TRBV2 | TGTGCCAGCAGTGTACTAGCGGGAGCCAGGGAGCAGTTCTTC | CASSVLAGAREQFF
NA | TRBJ1-4 | NA | TRBV28 | TGTGCCAGCAGTTTGTCCAGGCCACTTGAAAAACTGTTTTTT | CASSLSRPLEKLFF
NA | TRBJ2-5 | few | TRBV4-2 | TGTGCCAGCAGCCAAACATCAATGGAGACCCAGTACTTC | CASSQTSMETQYF
NA | TRBJ2-3 | NA | TRBV10-3 | TGTGCCATCAGTGAATTGGGGCTTACGCAGTATTTT | CAISELGLTQYF
NA | TRBJ2-3 | once | TRBV28 | TGTGCCATCAACCGGGGCCCCACAGATACGCAGTATTTT | CAINRGPTDTQYF
TRBD2 | TRBJ2-5 | NA | TRBV18 | TGTGCCAGCTCACCGGGCGGGAGTAGGATAGAGACCCAGTACTTC | CASSPGGSRIETQYF
NA | TRBJ2-3 | NA | TRBV2 | TGTGCCAGCAGCGCCGTGACAGGATACACAGATACGCAGTATTTT | CASSAVTGYTDTQYF
NA | TRBJ1-4 | NA | TRBV28 | TGTGCCAGCAGTGTCAGGATGCGGGAGGAAAAACTGTTTTTT | CASSVRMREEKLFF
TRBD1 | TRBJ2-7 | once | TRBV30 | TGTGCCTGGGGACAGGGGTCTTCCTACGAGCAGTACTTC | CAWGQGSSYEQYF
NA | TRBJ2-1 | few | TRBV4-2 | TGTGCCAGCAGCCTGGGGGCCGGGACTACCTACAATGAGCAGTTCTTC | CASSLGAGTTYNEQFF
NA | TRBJ1-2 | few | TRBV7-3 | TGTGCCAGCAGCCCCACTGCTGGGGTATCCTATGGCTACACCTTC | CASSPTAGVSYGYTF
NA | TRBJ1-6 | NA | TRBV12-3/TRBV12-4 | TGTGCCAGCAGCCGACAGGATAATTCACCCCTCCACTTT | CASSRQDNSPLHF
NA | TRBJ2-3 | NA | TRBV6-1 | TGTGCCAGCAGCAAACTCCAGGGTGGCACAGATACGCAGTATTTT | CASSKLQGGTDTQYF
TRBD1 | TRBJ2-7 | NA | TRBV11-2 | TGTGCCAGCAGCCGGGACAGGGTCCGATTAGGCTCCTACGAGCAGTACTTC | CASSRDRVRLGSYEQYF
NA | TRBJ1-4 | NA | TRBV21-1 | TGTGCCAGCAGCAAACCCAGGGGGCGAAGTGAAAAACTGTTTTTT | CASSKPRGRSEKLFF
NA | TRBJ2-4 | NA | TRBV7-9 | TGTGCCAGCAGCTTAGTTACGCAGGGCAAAAACATTCAGTACTTC | CASSLVTQGKNIQYF
TRBD2 | TRBJ2-1 | NA | TRBV20-1 | TGCAGTGCTACAAAGCGGGGTAGCGGGAGGGCCTATGAGCAGTTCTTC | CSATKRGSGRAYEQFF
NA | TRBJ2-7 | NA | TRBV27 | TGTGCCAGCACGGGAGTTGGGGGGTCGGCCTACGAGCAGTACTTC | CASTGVGGSAYEQYF
NA | TRBJ2-7 | few | TRBV6-5 | TGTGCCAGCAGCTTCGGAGATATGTACGAGCAGTACTTC | CASSFGDMYEQYF
TRBD1 | TRBJ1-1 | NA | TRBV3-1 | TGTGCCAGCAGCGCCGGGACAGGGTTGACTGAAGCTTTCTTT | CASSAGTGLTEAFF
NA | TRBJ2-2 | NA | TRBV6-1 | TGTGCCAGCAGTGAAAAGGGCTTCACCGGGGAGCTGTTTTTT | CASSEKGFTGELFF
NA | TRBJ1-5 | NA | TRBV4-1 | TGCGCCAGCAGCCAGGGGTGGTACAATCAGCCCCAGCATTTT | CASSQGWYNQPQHF
NA | TRBJ2-7 | NA | TRBV29-1 | TGCAGCGTTGGGTTACTCACCTACGAGCAGTACTTC | CSVGLLTYEQYF
NA | TRBJ2-3 | NA | TRBV5-1 | TGCGCCAGCAGCTTGGTTCCGACAGGTTCTGGCACAGATACGCAGTATTTT | CASSLVPTGSGTDTQYF
TRBD1 | TRBJ2-1 | NA | TRBV5-6 | TGTGCCAGCAGCGCCTGGGACAGGGTGAGGCATGAGCGGTTCTTC | CASSAWDRVRHERFF
NA | TRBJ2-7 | NA | TRBV18 | TGTGCCAGCTCACCCACAGCGTACTCCTATGAGCAGTACTTC | CASSPTAYSYEQYF